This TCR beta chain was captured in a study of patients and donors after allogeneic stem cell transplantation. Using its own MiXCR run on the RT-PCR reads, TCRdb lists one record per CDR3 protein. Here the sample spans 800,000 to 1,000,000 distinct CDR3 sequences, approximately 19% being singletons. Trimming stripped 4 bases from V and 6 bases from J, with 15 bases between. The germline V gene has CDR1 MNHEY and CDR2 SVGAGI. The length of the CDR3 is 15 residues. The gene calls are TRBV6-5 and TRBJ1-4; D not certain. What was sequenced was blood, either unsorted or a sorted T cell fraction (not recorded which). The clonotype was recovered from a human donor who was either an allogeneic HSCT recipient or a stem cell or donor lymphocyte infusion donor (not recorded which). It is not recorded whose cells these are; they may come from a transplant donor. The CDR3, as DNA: TGTGCCAGCAGTTTCGGGGAAGGCGAGTATGAAAAACTGTTTTTT. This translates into CASSFGEGEYEKLFF.